This passage covers 14 T cell receptor beta chains from one sample sequenced in a study of T cell changes during pregnancy in multiple sclerosis. Generated by immunoSEQ multiplex PCR, the TCRdb table keeps only in-frame clones and is missing some. Among tens of thousands of clones listed, about nine tenths were seen once. This sample comprised peripheral blood, obtained in the third trimester of pregnancy. The receptors come from a female donor with multiple sclerosis, enrolled in a pregnancy study.

The DNA for the CDR3 is TGTGCCAGCAGTTTAGTGGGGGGTAGGGAAAAACTGTTTTTT. Translating it yields CASSLVGGREKLFF. V is TRBV27 and J is TRBJ1-4; D possibly corresponds to TRBD1 (5 bases). V lost 2 bases and J 8 bases, leaving 12 bases between the germline ends. The CDR3 totals 14 residues. Germline assignment: CDR1 MNHEY and CDR2 SMNVEV (reference sequence).

Only one count was recorded for this clone. The chain has TRBV7-2 and TRBJ1-1; D unresolved. Germline loops: CDR1 SGHTA, CDR2 FQGNSA. This CDR3 is built from 12 residues. V lost 5 bases and J 5 bases, leaving 9 bases between the germline ends. CDR3 region: CASSRQLTEAFF. The CDR3 region has the DNA TGTGCCAGCAGCCGCCAGTTGACTGAAGCTTTCTTT.

The chain is built from TRBV30 and TRBJ2-1; 8 bases line up with TRBD2. The CDR3 is 16 residues long. The germline CDR1 and CDR2 sequences are GTSNPN and SVGIG (reference sequence). V was clipped by 0 bases and J by 7 bases; unmatched bases: 11. DNA for the CDR3: TGTGCCTGGAGTGTACGGGTCGGGGGGGCTCGGAATGAGCAGTTCTTC. Its protein product is CAWSVRVGGARNEQFF.

The chain recombines TRBV4-2 with TRBJ1-2; weak D call: TRBD1 (6 bases). CDR3 size: 15 residues. Germline V CDR1 and CDR2: LGHNA, YNFKEQ. Trimming cost V 1 base and J 4 bases, with 13 bases left between them. The CDR3 coding sequence is TGTGCCAGCAGCCAAGCTATGCGGACAGTCTATGGCTACACCTTC. Translating gives CASSQAMRTVYGYTF.

The J gene is TRBJ1-4, the V gene TRBV29-1; unclear D gene. Germline CDR1 is SQVTM and CDR2 is ANQGSEA. This CDR3 has 12 residues. V lost 0 bases and J 5 bases, leaving 4 bases between the germline ends. CDR3 DNA: TGCAGCGTTGAAGAGCAGAATGAAAAACTGTTTTTT. Its translation is CSVEEQNEKLFF.

V is TRBV30 and J is TRBJ1-2; D is possibly TRBD1 (5 bases). The V end lost 2 bases, the J end lost 5 bases, and 9 bases lay between the germline ends. In germline, CDR1 is GTSNPN, CDR2 SVGIG (reference sequence). CDR3 size: 12 residues. The CDR3 spells CAWSTGVYGYTF. In nucleotides, the CDR3 is TGTGCCTGGAGTACAGGCGTATATGGCTACACCTTC. Supplemented by reference TRBV30 and TRBJ1-2, the full variable domain reads SQTIHQWPATLVQPVGSPLSLECTVEGTSNPNLYWYRQAAGRGLQLLFYSVGIGQISSEVPQNLSASRPQDRQFILSSKKLLLSDSGFYLCAWSTGVYGYTFGSGTRLTVV.

The V and J genes are TRBV7-6 and TRBJ1-2, with a weak D call TRBD1 (6 bases). V dropped 2 bases and J dropped 4 bases, with 14 bases sitting between them. The length of the CDR3 is 15 residues. Germline values: CDR1 SGHVS, CDR2 FNYEAQ. The CDR3 here is CASSLTGSAFYGYTF. CDR3 coding DNA: TGTGCCAGCAGCTTAACAGGGTCAGCTTTCTATGGCTACACCTTC.

This clone was counted between two and nine times. The chain combines TRBV4-2 with TRBJ1-6; 7 positions match TRBD1. The J segment lost 8 bases and the V segment lost 0 bases, leaving 4 bases of the junction unmatched. Germline CDR1 LGHNA, CDR2 YNFKEQ. The CDR3 loop spans 15 amino acids. The CDR3, as DNA: TGTGCCAGCAGCCAAGATGGACAGGATGATTCACCCCTCCACTTT. Protein sequence: CASSQDGQDDSPLHF.

J is TRBJ1-5 and V is TRBV7-7, with D uncertain. Looked up from germline, CDR1 is SSHAT and CDR2 is FNYEAQ (reference sequence). This CDR3 is built from 12 residues. The V and J ends lost 2 bases and 6 bases respectively, with 5 bases between them. The CDR3 DNA follows: TGTGCCAGCAGCTTATATATTCAGCCCCAGCATTTT. Translated: CASSLYIQPQHF.

This clone came up once. The V and J genes are TRBV7-9 and TRBJ2-7; 7 bases fit TRBD1. This CDR3 region has 16 residues. CDR1 is SEHNR, CDR2 FQNEAQ, per germline (reference sequence). After removal of 3 bases from V and 1 base from J, the junction contained 9 bases not matched to a gene. The DNA of the CDR3 is TGTGCCAGCAGCTTGGGGACAGCCTCGCGGTCCTACGAGCAGTACTTC. It yields the protein CASSLGTASRSYEQYF.

The genes are TRBV5-6 and TRBJ2-1, with 9 bases matching TRBD2. J was trimmed by 6 bases and V by 5 bases; bases with no gene match: 12. Germline CDR1 and CDR2: SGHDT and YYEEEE. The CDR3 is 16 residues long. In DNA, the CDR3 is TGTGCCAGCAGTGGGGTTGGGGGACTAGCTGCCAATGAGCAGTTCTTC. Translated, it gives CASSGVGGLAANEQFF. The whole variable domain, filled in from reference TRBV5-6 and TRBJ2-1, reads DAGVTQSPTHLIKTRGQQVTLRCSPKSGHDTVSWYQQALGQGPQFIFQYYEEEERQRGNFPDRFSGHQFPNYSSELNVNALLLGDSALYLCASSGVGGLAANEQFFGPGTRLTVL.

J is TRBJ1-2 and V is TRBV29-1; tentative D call: TRBD1 (5 bases). V lost 6 bases to trimming and J lost 4 bases, with 18 bases between them. Germline V gene lookup returns CDR1 SQVTM and CDR2 ANQGSEA. The CDR3 loop spans 14 amino acids. Here the CDR3 DNA reads TGCAGCGTAGAACCTGACGCGGGGCCCTATGGCTACACCTTC. It is translated as CSVEPDAGPYGYTF.

The chain carries TRBV18 and TRBJ2-5, with 8 bases fitting TRBD2. The CDR3 length is 15 residues. Germline trimming cut 6 bases from V and 1 base from J; bases unmatched to any gene: 7. Germline CDR1 and CDR2: KGHSH and LQKENI. CDR3 coding DNA: TGTGCCAGCTCCCCCGGCAGCGGGAGCCAAGAGACCCAGTACTTC. Residues: CASSPGSGSQETQYF.

The chain joins TRBV7-9 to TRBJ2-7; tentatively, D is TRBD2 (6 bases). Germline CDR1 is SEHNR and CDR2 is FQNEAQ (reference sequence). Trimming removed 2 bases from V and 5 bases from J, with 22 bases in between. The CDR3 length is 17 residues. The CDR3 spells CASSLTRSWRDANEQYF. In DNA form, the CDR3 reads TGTGCCAGCAGCTTAACCCGATCGTGGAGGGACGCGAACGAGCAGTACTTC. The variable domain in full, with the rest retrieved from reference TRBV7-9 and TRBJ2-7, is DTGVSQNPRHKITKRGQNVTFRCDPISEHNRLYWYRQTLGQGPEFLTYFQNEAQLEKSRLLSDRFSAERPKGSFSTLEIQRTEQGDSAMYLCASSLTRSWRDANEQYFGPGTRLTVT.